The 5 T cell receptor beta chains below all came from one sample that was sequenced in a study of regulatory T cells in long-lasting Graves disease. Relying on iRepertoire HTBI primers and Arm-PCR of CDR3 regions, the team built TCR beta libraries. From the multiplex PCR reads, TCRdb called clonotypes with MiXCR, one entry per CDR3 protein. This table holds about 430,000 distinct CDR3 sequences, approximately 22% found once. Time point specified: persistent/refractory GD, antithyroid drugs over 5 years with positive TRAb. Isolated PBMC RNA provided the starting material for the TCR library. Sequences were derived from peripheral blood mononuclear cells (PBMCs), sampled when the disease was refractory, from a patient treated with antithyroid drugs. The receptors here all came from a female donor with Graves disease.

J is TRBJ1-2 and V is TRBV9; D call uncertain. The V end was cut by 2 bases, the J end by 3 bases, with 14 bases between. Germline CDR1 is SGDLS and CDR2 is YYNGEE. The CDR3 is made up of 15 amino acids. The CDR3 DNA is TGTGCCAGCAGCGTGGAAGCTAAGCCCTACTATGGCTACACCTTC. Translated, it gives CASSVEAKPYYGYTF.

This clonotype has more than one count but fewer than ten. This sequence joins TRBV5-1 and TRBJ1-2, with D maybe TRBD1 (6 bases). Deletions cut 4 bases from V and 1 base from J, with 23 bases between. The CDR3 is 18 amino acids. Germline CDR1 SGHRS, CDR2 YFSETQ. CDR3 nucleotides: TGCGCCAGCAGCCCAGCCCTTCTCCGGGACACCTATAACTATGGCTACACCTTC. This encodes CASSPALLRDTYNYGYTF.

Turning to this clonotype: A much larger clone is a single base away; this may be a read error. The chain recombines TRBV12-3 or TRBV12-4 with TRBJ2-2; D is ambiguous. The CDR3 sequence is 15 residues long. The V end was cut by 11 bases, the J end by 2 bases, with 18 bases between. For the CDR3, the DNA is TGTGCCGTCCTACCCAGTGCAGGCAACACCGGGGAGCTGTTTTTT. Translation gives CAVLPSAGNTGELFF.

This clonotype has only a few counts. This sequence joins TRBV9 and TRBJ2-6, with a possible D match to TRBD1 (5 bases). This CDR3 comprises 17 residues. V lost 0 bases and J lost 0, with 10 bases in between. The germline V gene has CDR1 SGDLS and CDR2 YYNGEE. The CDR3 protein is CASSVATGFSGANVLTF. CDR3 nucleotide sequence: TGTGCCAGCAGCGTAGCAACAGGATTCTCTGGGGCCAACGTCCTGACTTTC.

Many counts were recorded for this clonotype. This sequence joins TRBV2 and TRBJ2-5; 12 bases are shared with TRBD2. V lost 8 bases to trimming and J lost 5 bases; unmatched junction nucleotides: 9. Germline V gives CDR1 SNHLY, CDR2 FYNNEI. This CDR3 comprises 15 residues. CDR3 DNA: TGTGCCAGCGGAAGAGGACTAGCGGGATATGAGACCCAGTACTTC. It encodes CASGRGLAGYETQYF.